The subject of this entry is one T cell receptor beta chain. The clone's antigen remains unknown. Base qualities are not recorded, but no much larger clone differs from it by a single base. This sample stems from a study of regulatory T cells in long-lasting Graves disease (dated by TCRdb to 2020 to 2022). Notes on the research overall: In the newly diagnosed Graves' disease group, patients had been taking antithyroid drugs for less than 3 months. Persistent Graves' disease patients were compared with newly diagnosed Graves' disease patients by peripheral blood TCR sequencing and RNA sequencing. The study took place in China and was registered as a clinical trial. A total of around 35 samples were covered by TCR sequencing, comprising about 13 persistent and around 20 newly diagnosed Graves' disease patients.

V lost 6 bases and J lost 5 bases; the stretch between them is 19 bases long. From the cysteine through the phenylalanine, the CDR3 covers 15 amino acids. The DNA shown is the 45-base CDR3, in frame from base 1. On the study overall, not on this receptor specifically: Patients with persistent disease shared more public clonotypes (under 3,000) than newly diagnosed patients did (around 930). Preferential use of TRBV28, TRBJ1-2 and TRBJ2-5 was observed in persistent disease, whereas TRBV20-1 and TRBJ2-1 were favored in newly diagnosed disease. Lower TCR Shannon entropy and fewer highly expanded clones were observed in persistent Graves' disease patients than in newly diagnosed patients, which suggested clonal expansion. Only the TCR beta chain was sequenced and analyzed. Only peripheral blood was studied, because thyroid tissue, the primary lesion, was inaccessible. The small sample size was acknowledged by the authors as a limitation that may reduce accuracy.

Libraries were prepared through multiplex PCR. TCRdb names Illumina HiSeq 4000 as the instrument used. TCR beta libraries were built with iRepertoire HTBI primers and Arm-PCR amplification of CDR3 regions. Before sequencing, the PCR products went through gel purification. Processing in the source paper ran as follows. A total of 62 TRBV and some 15 TRBJ segments were identified across samples and were used for gene usage analysis of CDR3 amino acid clonotypes. COPE and FqMerger were used to merge the filtered high-quality paired reads into contigs. BLAST was used to align contigs to IMGT TRBV, TRBD and TRBJ reference genes, and CDR3 was defined according to IMGT. Clonotypes above 0.1% frequency were classified as highly expanded clones. Shannon entropy was used to measure repertoire diversity, and the Gini coefficient was used to measure V-J evenness. A clonotype was considered public if more than one individual shared it. Clones were called with MiXCR by TCRdb after fastp trimmed the public reads at Q25, and only in-frame beta chains were retained. Every entry covers one CDR3 protein and lists the most common genes and DNA from its rows. The V and J calls were not made by the authors but by TCRdb's processing. Present in this sample are around 250,000 distinct CDR3 sequences, 18% of which were seen just once. Approximately 15% of the sample rests with the top ten.

The meaning of the sample's time point label: newly diagnosed GD, antithyroid drugs for less than 3 months. For both TCR sequencing and RNA sequencing, RNA was extracted from PBMCs using TRIzol. The diagnosis of Graves' disease was made according to American Thyroid Association guidelines. Recruitment of patients was carried out at an endocrinology department in Xi'an, China. Each patient gave around 9.2 milliliters of peripheral blood, collected in an EDTA anticoagulant tube. Ficoll Paque Plus density gradient separation was used to isolate PBMCs, and no further T cell sorting was done. An Agilent 2100 Bioanalyzer and agarose gel were used to assess RNA quality, and a NanoDrop 2000 was used to measure RNA concentration. This sample also belongs to another study, concerning T cells in Graves' hyperthyroidism and ophthalmopathy. The second paper states: Graves' hyperthyroidism was defined as stable when no progression to ophthalmopathy occurred over 18 months of follow-up. The hyperthyroidism patients were between 18 and 65 years old and newly diagnosed, with a disease duration of less than 2 months. Any patient with an uncontrolled infection, another autoimmune disease, pregnancy or lactation was excluded. Diagnoses were established on the basis of clinical symptoms, serum thyroxine and TRAb, thyroid ultrasound, and orbital computed tomography. The TCR CDR3 was subjected to a first round of RT-PCR using the HTBI primer set and the Qiagen OneStep RT-PCR kit. Most expanded thyroid clonotypes (frequency above 0.001) were also detected in blood, suggesting blood repertoires may reflect thyroid immune responses. A model built on a 13 V-J signature distinguished ophthalmopathy from stable hyperthyroidism, reaching approximately 89% sensitivity and under 84% specificity in cross-validation and 80%/75% in testing. In validation, progression to ophthalmopathy was predicted by the model with more than 65% sensitivity and around 76% specificity, a median of approximately 7.1 months before onset. TCR V-J signatures able to tell the groups apart were searched for in a discovery cohort of about a hundred patients, of whom 43 had Graves' ophthalmopathy and roughly 59 had stable Graves' hyperthyroidism. Prospective prediction of ophthalmopathy was tested in an independent validation cohort consisting of 18 to 20 hyperthyroidism patients and some 17 patients who later progressed to ophthalmopathy. The 100 or so discovery patients were divided at random into training and test sets in a 7:3 ratio. In six Graves' hyperthyroidism patients, the study also compared T-cell repertoires from thyroid tissue with T-cell repertoires from blood. After sampling, hyperthyroidism patients received methimazole starting at 30 mg daily, and ophthalmopathy patients received high-dose intravenous methylprednisolone. Libraries were constructed in a second round of multiplex PCR, after which size selection and purification were performed. Libraries were sequenced paired-end with 100 bp reads on an Illumina HiSeq2000. SOAPnuke was used to process the raw data, throwing out any read that contained adapters or uncalled bases, had a mean Phred below 15, or lacked an exact constant-primer or identifier match. High-quality paired reads were merged with COPE v1.2.5, and unique nucleotide sequences were defined as clonotypes. Clonotypes were aligned to IMGT TRBV, TRBD and TRBJ reference segments using MiTCR v1.1. Analysis was restricted to V-J combinations with a frequency above 0.0001, which covered roughly 99% of repertoires. The TCS score was defined as the ratio of F50 (clonal expansion) to E x V (chaos), calculated using BLOSUM62-based TCRdist between CDR3 peptides within each V-J. Welch's t-statistics and random forest reduced around 510 V-J features to roughly 13, which were used in a naive Bayes classifier (R e1071). Sample size was not statistically predetermined, and investigators were not blinded to group allocation. According to the paper, TCR Vbeta CDR3 sequencing was carried out on approximately 140 peripheral blood samples, which came from approximately 43 ophthalmopathy, fewer than 80 hyperthyroidism and roughly 17 progressor patients.

Sample: peripheral blood mononuclear cells (PBMCs), taken at new diagnosis, from a patient treated with antithyroid drugs. The sequence came from a woman younger than 45 with Graves disease. Donor details come from another sample of the same person, matched by shared clones. The chain couples TRBV12-3 or TRBV12-4 to TRBJ2-5; the D gene is perhaps TRBD2, on 6 matching bases. CDR3 reads: CASSPGTYLRETQYF. In nucleotide form, the sequence is TGTGCCAGCAGCCCCGGGACTTATCTAAGGGAGACCCAGTACTTC.